A single sample is the source of the 22 T cell receptor beta chains below, sequenced in a study of T cells in Graves' hyperthyroidism and ophthalmopathy. TCR beta CDR3 region amplification was performed from RNA transcripts. HTBI primers were employed in a first-round RT-PCR of the TCR CDR3. TCRdb recomputed calls from the multiplex PCR reads with MiXCR, one row per CDR3 protein. There are under 300,000 distinct CDR3 sequences in the sample; 10% to 15% occur only once, and roughly 8.5% lies in the top ten. What was sequenced was blood. Receptor source: a woman in her twenties or thirties with Graves' hyperthyroidism that later progressed to Graves' ophthalmopathy.

This clonotype was found many times. A junction end diverges from the germline sequence, so it may reflect a read error. The chain links TRBV28 to TRBJ1-2; 7 bases are a match to TRBD1. CDR3 length equals 13 residues. Germline assignment: CDR1 MDHEN and CDR2 SYDVKM. The chain's CDR3 is CASSFRQGYGHTF. CDR3 coding DNA: TGTGCCAGCAGTTTCCGACAGGGCTATGGCCACACCTTC.

With respect to this clonotype: One base away lies a much larger clone, so this may be a sequencing read error. This chain uses TRBV2 with TRBJ2-1; no definite D call. This CDR3 region has 12 residues. Germline V gene lookup returns CDR1 SNHLY and CDR2 FYNNEI. CDR3: CAGSLSVHEQFF. The CDR3 DNA reads TGTGCCGGCAGTTTAAGCGTCCATGAGCAGTTCTTC.

This clonotype has at least ten counts. V usage is TRBV28 and J usage is TRBJ1-4; D gene uncertain. The V gene lost 5 bases and the J gene lost 0 bases, with 19 bases spanning the gap. The CDR3 runs to 18 residues. CDR1 is MDHEN and CDR2 is SYDVKM in the germline V gene. The CDR3: CASSPSYTPRSTNEKLFF. As DNA, the CDR3 is TGTGCCAGCAGTCCCTCATATACCCCTCGTTCAACTAATGAAAAACTGTTTTTT. Complete variable domain (other parts from reference TRBV28 and TRBJ1-4): DVKVTQSSRYLVKRTGEKVFLECVQDMDHENMFWYRQDPGLGLRLIYFSYDVKMKEKGDIPEGYSVSREKKERFSLILESASTNQTSMYLCASSPSYTPRSTNEKLFFGSGTQLSVL.

This clonotype was recorded a few times. The CDR3 loop is CASSGGQGPGYTF. In DNA form, the CDR3 reads TGTGCCAGCAGCGGGGGACAGGGACCTGGCTACACCTTC. This chain links TRBV5-6 with TRBJ1-2; TRBD1 aligns across 9 bases. Germline-derived CDR1 and CDR2 are SGHDT and YYEEEE. With 4 bases clipped from V and 7 bases from J, the junction kept 5 bases outside the gene matches. The length of the CDR3 is 13 residues.

This clonotype was recorded many times. This chain connects TRBV6-1 to TRBJ1-5; D is perhaps TRBD1 (6 bases). The CDR3 contains 15 residues. The germline gives CDR1 MNHNS, CDR2 SASEGT. V was pared by 7 bases and J by 4 bases, with 17 bases between. The CDR3 is CASTPQGFGNQPQHF. DNA of the CDR3: TGTGCCAGCACTCCACAGGGATTTGGGAATCAGCCCCAGCATTTT.

The V gene is TRBV27, the J gene TRBJ2-1; 9 nucleotides line up with TRBD1. CDR1 MNHEY and CDR2 SMNVEV come from the germline V gene (reference sequence). Trimming cost V 6 bases and J 6 bases; bases outside gene matches: 6. The CDR3 is 14 residues long. The CDR3 spells CASRHRDRVNEQFF. The CDR3 coding sequence is TGTGCCAGCAGGCACCGGGACAGGGTCAATGAGCAGTTCTTC.

This clonotype was recorded many times. CDR3 region: CASSQLPIGLARGGELFF. Here the CDR3 DNA reads TGTGCCAGCAGCCAACTACCGATTGGACTAGCGAGGGGCGGGGAGCTGTTTTTT. The chain has TRBV3-1 and TRBJ2-2, with 9 bases fitting TRBD2. There are 18 residues in the CDR3. Germline V gives CDR1 LGHDT, CDR2 YNNKEL (reference sequence). J lost 7 bases, V lost 2 bases, and 14 bases had no gene match.

This clonotype was seen at least ten times. This chain connects TRBV28 to TRBJ1-5; TRBD1 aligns across 7 bases. Germline trimming cut 1 base from V and 0 bases from J; bases unmatched to any gene: 6. Germline CDR1 is MDHEN and CDR2 is SYDVKM. This CDR3 is 17 amino acids long. The CDR3 nucleotides read TGTGCCAGCAGTTTATTGCCGACAGGGATTAGCAATCAGCCCCAGCATTTT. As protein: CASSLLPTGISNQPQHF.

This clonotype was detected ten times or more. The gene calls are TRBV27 and TRBJ1-1; possible D gene TRBD1, 6 bases. The CDR3 runs 20 residues. Per germline, CDR1 MNHEY and CDR2 SMNVEV (reference sequence). Trimming took off 0 bases at V and 4 bases at J, with 27 bases between the two ends. CDR3: CASSLSGRGGDTREGTEAFF. The CDR3 bases are TGTGCCAGCAGTTTATCGGGGAGAGGGGGGGATACCCGTGAGGGCACTGAAGCTTTCTTT.

This clonotype was counted a few times. The chain uses TRBV3-1 and TRBJ2-7; unclear D gene. The CDR3 sequence is 14 residues long. CDR1 is LGHDT, CDR2 YNNKEL, per germline (reference sequence). V was pared by 0 bases and J by 0 bases, with 6 bases between. The CDR3 is CASSQDVGSYEQYF. CDR3 DNA: TGTGCCAGCAGCCAAGATGTTGGCTCCTACGAGCAGTACTTC.

In its sample, this clonotype was seen many times. This chain links TRBV2 with TRBJ2-3; 8 bases align to TRBD1. V trimming: 6 bases; J trimming: 6 bases; junction bases outside the gene matches: 8. The V gene's germline CDR1 is SNHLY and CDR2 FYNNEI. The CDR3 runs to 14 residues. In DNA form, the CDR3 reads TGTGCCAGCAGGGCAACAGGGGGTAGCGATACGCAGTATTTT. Amino acid sequence: CASRATGGSDTQYF.

This clonotype was observed at least ten times. V is TRBV27 and J is TRBJ2-7; perhaps TRBD2 as D (6 bases). V was pared by 5 bases and J by 4 bases, with 18 bases between. CDR3 length: 15 amino acids. The V gene's germline CDR1 is MNHEY and CDR2 SMNVEV (reference sequence). The CDR3 sequence is CASSAILASAYEQYF. The DNA for the CDR3 is TGTGCCAGCAGTGCGATACTAGCTTCTGCGTACGAGCAGTACTTC.

This clonotype was detected a few times. The chain has TRBV7-9 and TRBJ1-4; D may be TRBD1 (6 bases). The CDR3 is 13 amino acids. Germline V CDR1 and CDR2: SEHNR, FQNEAQ (reference sequence). V was shortened by 7 bases and J by 6 bases, with 12 bases between the two germline ends. The CDR3 nucleotides are TGTGCCAGCACCCCGAGACAGGATGAAAAACTGTTTTTT. Translating gives CASTPRQDEKLFF.

Many counts were recorded for this clonotype. J is TRBJ2-5 and V is TRBV6-2 or TRBV6-3; 14 bases fit TRBD2. The CDR3 sequence is 18 residues long. The V and J ends lost 6 bases and 2 bases, in that order; junction bases with no gene match: 11. Germline V gene data show CDR1 as MNHEY and CDR2 as SVGEGT. The CDR3 protein is CASSYAGLAGGLQETQYF. CDR3 DNA: TGTGCCAGCAGCTACGCCGGACTAGCGGGAGGACTGCAAGAGACCCAGTACTTC.

On this clonotype: A read error may be the cause here, since a much bigger clone is one base away. The chain combines TRBV6-2 or TRBV6-3 with TRBJ1-5; 9 bases agree with TRBD1. There are 17 residues in the CDR3. V lost 7 bases and J lost 5; bases outside the gene matches: 15. Germline CDR1 and CDR2: MNHEY and SVGEGT. The DNA for the CDR3 is TGTGCCAGCAACAACGATTCCGGGGACAGGGTGGATCAGCCCCAGCATTTT. It codes for CASNNDSGDRVDQPQHF.

The chain combines TRBV4-3 with TRBJ2-1; D call uncertain. Trimming removed 0 bases at V and 9 bases at J, with 9 bases between. The CDR3 totals 13 residues. CDR1 LGHNA and CDR2 YSLEER come from the germline V gene. The CDR3 nucleotides are TGCGCCAGCAGCCAAGAATTGGCAATTGAGCAGTTCTTC. This sequence encodes CASSQELAIEQFF.

This clonotype was recorded a few times. The rearrangement joins TRBV6-1 to TRBJ2-4, with a tentative D call TRBD1 (5 bases). Trimming cost V 7 bases and J 1 base, with 11 bases left between them. Germline loops: CDR1 MNHNS, CDR2 SASEGT. This CDR3 has 14 residues. The CDR3 protein is CASNSGHAKNIQYF. The CDR3 coding sequence is TGTGCCAGCAACTCAGGGCATGCCAAAAACATTCAGTACTTC.

This clonotype was detected many times. The CDR3 DNA follows: TGTGCCAGCAGTCCAGTCCTAGCGGGAGTTCGGGAGCAGTACTTC. This codes for CASSPVLAGVREQYF. The chain recombines TRBV6-2 or TRBV6-3 with TRBJ2-7; 10 bases map to TRBD2. Losses at the gene ends were 5 bases for V and 7 bases for J; bases not matched to a gene: 11. CDR3 length: 15 residues. The germline V gene encodes CDR1 MNHEY and CDR2 SVGEGT.

CDR3 DNA sequence: TGCGCCAGCATCCCTGGGGACACCGGGGAGCTGTTTTTT. It translates to CASIPGDTGELFF. The chain is built from TRBV5-1 and TRBJ2-2, with D uncertain. The germline gives CDR1 SGHRS, CDR2 YFSETQ. This CDR3 contains 13 residues. V was pared by 6 bases and J by 3 bases, with 9 bases between.

The chain has TRBV12-3 or TRBV12-4 and TRBJ1-6, with 9 bases fitting TRBD1. This CDR3 spans 16 amino acids. V lost 2 bases and J lost 10; bases outside the gene matches: 9. In DNA, the CDR3 is TGTGCCAGCAGTTTACCCGGACAGGGGAGAATATCACCCCTCCACTTT. Its translation is CASSLPGQGRISPLHF.

The genes are TRBV6-2 or TRBV6-3 and TRBJ1-5, with D possibly TRBD1 on 5 matching bases. The CDR3 is 14 residues long. Trimming shortened V by 10 bases and J by 5 bases, and 18 bases separated the two germline ends. CDR1 is MNHEY, CDR2 SVGEGT, per germline. The CDR3 loop reads CATKGRQNYQPQHF. The CDR3 nucleotides read TGTGCCACAAAGGGGAGACAGAATTATCAGCCCCAGCATTTT.

This clonotype has ten or more counts. The chain combines TRBV28 with TRBJ2-5; 7 positions match TRBD1. Losses at the gene ends were 5 bases for V and 13 bases for J; bases not matched to a gene: 10. Germline V lookup: CDR1 MDHEN, CDR2 SYDVKM. The CDR3 has 12 amino acids. CDR3 sequence reads: CASSLDRVQRYF. The CDR3 DNA sequence: TGTGCCAGCAGTCTCGACAGGGTCCAGAGGTACTTC.